This T cell receptor (beta chain) was captured by sequencing in a study of T cells in Graves' hyperthyroidism and ophthalmopathy. Study-wide context: At initial diagnosis, before any treatment had begun, peripheral blood was obtained.

There were TCR beta CDR3 regions amplified from RNA transcripts. With the HTBI primer set, the TCR CDR3 went through a first round of RT-PCR. TCRdb passed the multiplex PCR reads through MiXCR, listing each CDR3 protein once. The repertoire holds around 380,000 distinct CDR3 sequences, 13% seen once, with less than 25% in the top ten. The diagnostic basis comprised clinical symptoms, serum thyroxine and TRAb, thyroid ultrasound and orbital computed tomography. Trimming cost V 4 bases and J 5 bases, with 16 bases left between them. The CDR3 has 14 amino acids. Germline CDR1 is SGHRS and CDR2 is YFSETQ.

The sequence was obtained from a man aged 30 to 45 with Graves' hyperthyroidism that later progressed to Graves' ophthalmopathy. The material sequenced was blood. The chain has TRBV5-1 and TRBJ2-7, with D perhaps assigned TRBD1 or TRBD2 (5 bases each). CDR3 amino acids: CASSGTVANNEQYF. The CDR3 DNA sequence: TGCGCCAGCAGCGGGACGGTTGCCAACAACGAGCAGTACTTC.